One sample yielded the 2 T cell receptor beta chains listed below, sequenced in a study of early stage breast cancer tumors. Here immunoSEQ multiplex PCR was the method, and the copy in TCRdb shows in-frame clones only, minus some. The table includes roughly 30,000 clones, roughly 81% detected once. The sample taken for sequencing was blood. The receptors stem from a person in their 40s with breast cancer.

The gene calls are TRBV19 and TRBJ2-2; D gene uncertain. This CDR3 is built from 17 residues. Germline CDR1 reads LNHDA; CDR2 reads SQIVND (reference sequence). V was cut by 4 bases and J by 2 bases, with 17 bases left in between. The CDR3 nucleotides are TGTGCCAGTAGTACCGGACCCTCCAAGGGCAACACCGGGGAGCTGTTTTTT. Protein: CASSTGPSKGNTGELFF.

The V gene is TRBV5-8, the J gene TRBJ2-3, with 7 bases aligning to TRBD1. The CDR3 spans 12 residues. The germline V gene has CDR1 SGHTS and CDR2 YDEGEE. CDR3 sequence (DNA): TGTGCGACAGGGTTCGGCACAGATACGCAGTATTTT. Amino acids: CATGFGTDTQYF.